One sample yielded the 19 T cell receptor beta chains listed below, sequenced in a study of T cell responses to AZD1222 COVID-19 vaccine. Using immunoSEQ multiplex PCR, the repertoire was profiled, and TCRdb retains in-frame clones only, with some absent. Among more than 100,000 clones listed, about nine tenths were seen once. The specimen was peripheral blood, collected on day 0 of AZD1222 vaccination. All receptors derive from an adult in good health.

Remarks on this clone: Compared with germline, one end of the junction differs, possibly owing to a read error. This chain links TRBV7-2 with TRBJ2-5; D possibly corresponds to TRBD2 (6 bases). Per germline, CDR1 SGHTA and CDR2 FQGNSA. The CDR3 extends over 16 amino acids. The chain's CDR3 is CASRLGLARSGETQYF. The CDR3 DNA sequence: TGTGCCAGCAGGTTAGGGCTAGCGAGATCCGGGGAGACCCAGTACTTC.

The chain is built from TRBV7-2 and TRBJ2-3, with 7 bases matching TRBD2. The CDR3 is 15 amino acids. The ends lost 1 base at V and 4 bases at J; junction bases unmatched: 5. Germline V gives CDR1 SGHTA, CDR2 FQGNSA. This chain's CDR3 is CASSLVGGGADTQYF. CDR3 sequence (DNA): TGTGCCAGCAGCTTAGTCGGTGGGGGGGCAGATACGCAGTATTTT.

CDR3 bases: TGTGCCAGCAGTTACGCAAAGAGCTATGGCTACACCTTC. Translation gives CASSYAKSYGYTF. The V call is TRBV6-5, the J call TRBJ1-2; D is ambiguous. Trimming pared 2 bases from V and 4 bases from J, leaving 8 bases between. The CDR3 consists of 13 residues. CDR1 is MNHEY and CDR2 is SVGAGI in the germline V gene.

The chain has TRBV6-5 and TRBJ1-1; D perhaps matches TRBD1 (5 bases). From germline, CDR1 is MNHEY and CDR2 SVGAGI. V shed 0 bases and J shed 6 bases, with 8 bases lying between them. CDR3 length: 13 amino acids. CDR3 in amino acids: CASSYSGGAEAFF. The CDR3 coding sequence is TGTGCCAGCAGTTACTCGGGGGGGGCTGAAGCTTTCTTT.

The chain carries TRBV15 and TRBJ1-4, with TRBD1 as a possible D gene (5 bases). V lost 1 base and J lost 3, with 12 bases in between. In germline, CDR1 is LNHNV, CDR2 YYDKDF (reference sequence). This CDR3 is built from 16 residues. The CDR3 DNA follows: TGTGCCACCAGCAGAGTCCAAGGGGTGGCTAATGAAAAACTGTTTTTT. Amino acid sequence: CATSRVQGVANEKLFF.

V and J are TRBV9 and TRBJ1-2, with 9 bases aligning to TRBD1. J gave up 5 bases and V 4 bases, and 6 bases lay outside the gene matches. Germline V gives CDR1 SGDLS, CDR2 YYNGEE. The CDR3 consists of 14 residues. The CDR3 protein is CASSTRTGDYGYTF. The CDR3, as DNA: TGTGCCAGCAGCACCCGGACAGGGGATTATGGCTACACCTTC.

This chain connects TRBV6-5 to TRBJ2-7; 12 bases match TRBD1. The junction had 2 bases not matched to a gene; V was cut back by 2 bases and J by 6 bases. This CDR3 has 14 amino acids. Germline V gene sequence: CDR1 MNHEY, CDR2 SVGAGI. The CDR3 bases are TGTGCCAGCAGTTACGGGGACAGGGGGCGCGAGCAGTACTTC. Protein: CASSYGDRGREQYF.

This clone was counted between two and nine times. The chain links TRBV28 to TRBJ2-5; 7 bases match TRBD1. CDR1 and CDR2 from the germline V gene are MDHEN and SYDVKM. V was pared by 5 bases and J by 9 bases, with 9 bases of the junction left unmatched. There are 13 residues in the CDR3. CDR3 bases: TGTGCCAGCAGTGGATACAGGGGTGGTTCCCAGTACTTC. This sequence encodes CASSGYRGGSQYF.

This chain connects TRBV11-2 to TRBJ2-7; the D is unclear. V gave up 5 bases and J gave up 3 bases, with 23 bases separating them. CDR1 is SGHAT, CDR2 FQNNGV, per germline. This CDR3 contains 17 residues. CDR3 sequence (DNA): TGTGCCAGCAGCAATACCAATGATATTCAGAGCCTCTACGAGCAGTACTTC. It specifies CASSNTNDIQSLYEQYF.

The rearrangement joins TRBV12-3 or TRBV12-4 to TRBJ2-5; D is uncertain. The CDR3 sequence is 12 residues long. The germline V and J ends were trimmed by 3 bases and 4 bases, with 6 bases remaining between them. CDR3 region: CASSLGVETQYF. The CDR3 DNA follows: TGTGCCAGCAGTTTGGGTGTAGAGACCCAGTACTTC.

CDR3 coding DNA: TGTGCCAGCAGTTTAGGTCCGGGCACCGAGCAGTACTTC. This gives the protein CASSLGPGTEQYF. The chain employs TRBV12-3 or TRBV12-4 and TRBJ2-7; no firm D call. Trimming cost V 1 base and J 6 bases, with 10 bases left between them. The CDR3 is 13 residues long.

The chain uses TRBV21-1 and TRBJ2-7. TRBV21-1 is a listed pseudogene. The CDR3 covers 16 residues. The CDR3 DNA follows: TGTGCCAGCAGCAAAGGGGGCCCAACTAGTCGTCTCGAGCAGTACTTC. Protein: CASSKGGPTSRLEQYF.

The CDR3 here is CASSSTRQAEQYF. The CDR3, as DNA: TGTGCCAGCAGCTCCACTAGACAAGCCGAGCAGTACTTC. The gene calls are TRBV7-3 and TRBJ2-7; D is possibly TRBD2 (5 bases). Looked up from germline, CDR1 is SGHTA and CDR2 is FQGTGA. V lost 4 bases and J 6 bases, leaving 13 bases between the germline ends. The CDR3 has 13 residues.

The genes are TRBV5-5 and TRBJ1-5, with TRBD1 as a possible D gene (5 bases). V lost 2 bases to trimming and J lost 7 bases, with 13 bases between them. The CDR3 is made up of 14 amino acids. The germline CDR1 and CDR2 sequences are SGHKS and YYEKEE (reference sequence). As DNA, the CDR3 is TGTGCCAGCAGCTTCGGGGGTGGTGGCCAGCCCCAGCATTTT. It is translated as CASSFGGGGQPQHF.

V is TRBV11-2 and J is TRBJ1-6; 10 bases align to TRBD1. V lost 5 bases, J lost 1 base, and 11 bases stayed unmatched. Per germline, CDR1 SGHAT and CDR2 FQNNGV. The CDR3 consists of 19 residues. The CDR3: CASSPKTGGAGSYNSPLHF. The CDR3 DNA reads TGTGCCAGCAGCCCAAAGACAGGGGGCGCGGGTTCCTATAATTCACCCCTCCACTTT.

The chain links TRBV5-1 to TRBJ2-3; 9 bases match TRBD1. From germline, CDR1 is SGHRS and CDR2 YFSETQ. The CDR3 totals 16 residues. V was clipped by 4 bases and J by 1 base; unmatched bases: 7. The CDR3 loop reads CASSVYRDRGTDTQYF. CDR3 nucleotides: TGCGCCAGCAGCGTCTACCGGGACAGGGGCACAGATACGCAGTATTTT. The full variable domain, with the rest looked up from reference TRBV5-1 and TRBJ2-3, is KAGVTQTPRYLIKTRGQQVTLSCSPISGHRSVSWYQQTPGQGLQFLFEYFSETQRNKGNFPGRFSGRQFSNSRSEMNVSTLELGDSALYLCASSVYRDRGTDTQYFGPGTRLTVL.

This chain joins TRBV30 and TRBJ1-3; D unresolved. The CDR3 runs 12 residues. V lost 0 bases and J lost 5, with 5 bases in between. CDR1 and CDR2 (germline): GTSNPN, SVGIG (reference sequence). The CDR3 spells CAWSVSRNTIYF. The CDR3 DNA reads TGTGCCTGGAGTGTGTCAAGAAACACCATATATTTT.

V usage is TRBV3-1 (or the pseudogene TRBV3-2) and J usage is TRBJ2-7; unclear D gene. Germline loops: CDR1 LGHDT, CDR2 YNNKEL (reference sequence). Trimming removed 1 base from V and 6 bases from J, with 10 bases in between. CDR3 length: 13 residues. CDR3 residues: CASSQVNQAEQYF. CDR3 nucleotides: TGTGCCAGCAGCCAAGTGAATCAGGCCGAGCAGTACTTC.

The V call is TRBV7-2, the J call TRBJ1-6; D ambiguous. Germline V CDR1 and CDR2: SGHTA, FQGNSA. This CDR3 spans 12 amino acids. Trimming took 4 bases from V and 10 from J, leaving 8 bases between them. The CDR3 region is CASSSRPSPLHF. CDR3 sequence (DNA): TGTGCCAGCAGCTCCCGCCCATCACCCCTCCACTTT.